This T cell receptor (beta chain) is from a study of T-cell memory formation after mild COVID-19. This clonotype was recorded a few times. The antigen is undetermined. Whole-study results and caveats: In pre-infection memory, a portion of responding clones appeared, which suggested that cross-reactive memory joined.

CDR3 length: 15 amino acids. The J segment lost 5 bases and the V segment lost 0 bases, leaving 5 bases of the junction unmatched. Germline-derived CDR1 and CDR2 are SGHRS and YFSETQ. From the 5' RACE reads, TCRdb called clonotypes with MiXCR, one entry per CDR3 protein. The repertoire holds roughly 510,000 distinct CDR3 sequences, with approximately 15% as singletons. Specimen: PBMCs or a T cell subset sorted from them (not recorded which). The clonotype originates from an adult woman who had mild COVID-19 (a few samples of this study predate the infection). Cell type and time point are not known. The genes are TRBV5-1 and TRBJ2-3; 8 bases map to TRBD2. The CDR3 here is CASSLAGLGVDTQYF. In DNA, the CDR3 is TGCGCCAGCAGCTTGGCGGGACTAGGGGTAGATACGCAGTATTTT.